Sequencing of this TCR beta chain was carried out in a study of response to subunit inactivated influenza vaccine. Study results and limitations: Authors suggested seasonal influenza vaccinations each recruit few new T cells.

This clonotype appeared many times. Its antigen remains unknown. One entry per CDR3 protein results from TCRdb running MiXCR on the RT-PCR reads. This sample has about 650,000 distinct CDR3 sequences, with around a sixth found just once. Germline assignment: CDR1 SGHAT and CDR2 FQNNGV. V lost 1 base and J 0 bases, leaving 10 bases between the germline ends. The CDR3 totals 15 residues. This TCR was recovered from a man aged 45-65 years who received an inactivated influenza vaccine. Sequencing used PBMCs from blood, obtained 11 to 12 days after vaccination. The chain employs TRBV11-2 and TRBJ2-7; no definite D call. This CDR3 reads CASSLVDDSSYEQYF. The CDR3 region has the DNA TGTGCCAGCAGCTTAGTGGACGATAGCTCCTACGAGCAGTACTTC. Together with reference TRBV11-2 and TRBJ2-7, the CDR3 gives the full variable domain: EAGVAQSPRYKIIEKRQSVAFWCNPISGHATLYWYQQILGQGPKLLIQFQNNGVVDDSQLPKDRFSAERLKGVDSTLKIQPAKLEDSAVYLCASSLVDDSSYEQYFGPGTRLTVT.